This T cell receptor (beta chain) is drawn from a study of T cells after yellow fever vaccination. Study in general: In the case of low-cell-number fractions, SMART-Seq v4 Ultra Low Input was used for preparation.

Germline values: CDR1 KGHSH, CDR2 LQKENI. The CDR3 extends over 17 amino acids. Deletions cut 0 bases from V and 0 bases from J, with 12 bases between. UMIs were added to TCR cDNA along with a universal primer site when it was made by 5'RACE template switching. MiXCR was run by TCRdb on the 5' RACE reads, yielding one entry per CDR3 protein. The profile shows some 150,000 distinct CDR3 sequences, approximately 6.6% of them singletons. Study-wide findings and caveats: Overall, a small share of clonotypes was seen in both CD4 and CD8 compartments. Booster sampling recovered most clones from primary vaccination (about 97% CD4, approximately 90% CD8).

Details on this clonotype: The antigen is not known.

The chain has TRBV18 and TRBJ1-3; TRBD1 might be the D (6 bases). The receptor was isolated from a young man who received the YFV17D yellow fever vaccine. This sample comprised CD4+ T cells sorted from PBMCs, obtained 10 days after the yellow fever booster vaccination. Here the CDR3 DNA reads TGTGCCAGCTCACCACCGAACAGGGAAGACTCTGGAAACACCATATATTTT. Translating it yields CASSPPNREDSGNTIYF.